This T cell receptor beta chain appears in the sequencing data of a study of lymphopenia after photon versus proton radiotherapy. Findings of the study overall: Post-nadir TCR diversity decline inversely tracked overall survival among those who died. Oligoclonal CD8+ Temra expansion after nadir drove photon patients' diversity drop. Proton therapy kept repertoires fairly stable, unlike photons, which gained effector/memory cells. Better survival with proton therapy was suggested as possible, not demonstrated.

The CDR3 runs to 12 residues. The ends were cut back, 7 bases at V and 1 base at J, with 8 bases in the middle. The germline V gene encodes CDR1 WSHSY and CDR2 SAAADI. In the case of this clone: Its antigen is currently unknown.

Measured with immunoSEQ multiplex PCR; TCRdb has only the in-frame clones, and not every one. The table shows under 30,000 clones, with roughly 90% occurring only once. This TCR came from a man aged 45-65 years with gastric cancer. The chain employs TRBV10-2 and TRBJ2-7, with D possibly TRBD1 on 5 matching bases. The sample in question was peripheral blood, obtained from a patient treated with photon-based radiotherapy. The CDR3 sequence is CASTQGSYEQYF. The CDR3 coding sequence is TGCGCCAGCACCCAGGGATCCTACGAGCAGTACTTC.